These T cell receptor beta chains were read from a single sample in a study of beta chain features in type 1 diabetes. Clones were read by immunoSEQ multiplex PCR, and TCRdb kept only the in-frame ones, dropping some. The data contain about 290,000 clones, about 8% of them singletons. The specimen was central memory CD4+ T cells from blood. The receptors derive from a woman aged 18 to 35 in good health. Each CDR3 is given with its conserved first and last residue. D genes are given only for firm matches. Clone size is given for some rows only: seen once, a few or many times, or a class if the clone is expanded.

cdr3_nt cdr3_aa j_call v_call d_call clone_size
TGTGCCAGCAGCCCGGGACTAGCGGATCGAGATACGCAGTATTTT CASSPGLADRDTQYF TRBJ2-3 TRBV7-9 TRBD2 few
TGTGCCAGCAGCTTAGACAGGATACAAGAGACCCAGTACTTC CASSLDRIQETQYF TRBJ2-5 TRBV7-2 . few
TGTGCCAGCAGCAGGATTGGGGAGAACTATGGCTACACCTTC CASSRIGENYGYTF TRBJ1-2 TRBV7-2 . .
TGCGCCAGCAGCCGTGGGACAGGGCCAAACAATGAGCAGTTCTTC CASSRGTGPNNEQFF TRBJ2-1 TRBV4-3 TRBD1 many
TGTGCCAGCAGACACGACGGGACTAGAGGTGTCGATGAGCAGTTCTTC CASRHDGTRGVDEQFF TRBJ2-1 TRBV7-3 TRBD2 few
TGTGCCAGCAGCTTGATGGGTATCTCTGGAAACACCATATATTTT CASSLMGISGNTIYF TRBJ1-3 TRBV5-4 . few
TGCGCCAGCAGCCTCGACATGGGAGATACGAACACCGGGGAGCTGTTTTTT CASSLDMGDTNTGELFF TRBJ2-2 TRBV4-3 . .
TGTGCCAGCAGCGGACAGATGAATTCAGCCCTCCACTTT CASSGQMNSALHF TRBJ1-6 TRBV7-2 . few
TGTGCCAGCAGGCCAGTAAATTCCGGGGCCAACGTCCTGACTTTC CASRPVNSGANVLTF TRBJ2-6 TRBV7-9 . many
TGTGCCAGCAGTGAACAGGGCAGCGACCCTGGGGACACCATATATTTT CASSEQGSDPGDTIYF TRBJ1-3 TRBV2 . few
TGTGCTAGCAGCCGGCAGAGGAACACTGAAGCTTTCTTT CASSRQRNTEAFF TRBJ1-1 TRBV7-9 . .
TGTGCCAGCAGCGTTACAGGGGTCTCTGGCAATCAGCCCCAGCATTTT CASSVTGVSGNQPQHF TRBJ1-5 TRBV5-4 TRBD1 .
TGTGCCAGCGTAAAGCTAGGGGGAGATACGCAGTATTTT CASVKLGGDTQYF TRBJ2-3 TRBV11-3 . .
TGTGCCAGCAGCTTAGGCCTTGGGGAAGGGTATGGCTACACCTTC CASSLGLGEGYGYTF TRBJ1-2 TRBV11-2 . few
TGTGCCAGCAGCCCCCGGAACACCGGGGAGCTGTTTTTT CASSPRNTGELFF TRBJ2-2 TRBV7-2 . many
TGTGCCAGCAGCCAAGTACTCAGCGGGGGGGCCTTTGAGCAGTTCTTC CASSQVLSGGAFEQFF TRBJ2-1 TRBV4-2 TRBD2 .
TGTGCCATCAGTGAGTCCTCCCGGCCAGGGGGCGATCAGCCCCAGCATTTT CAISESSRPGGDQPQHF TRBJ1-5 TRBV10-3 TRBD1 .
TGTGCCAGCAGCGTCCCGGGACAGGAGCTCTATGGCTACACCTTC CASSVPGQELYGYTF TRBJ1-2 TRBV7-9 TRBD1 few
TGTGCCAGCAGCTTATGGGCAGCCACAGATACGCAGTATTTT CASSLWAATDTQYF TRBJ2-3 TRBV7-2 . .
TGTGCCAGCAGTTCTGAGGGGGGTTCCTACGAGCAGTACTTC CASSSEGGSYEQYF TRBJ2-7 TRBV7-9 . .
TGTGCCAGCTCACCGGCCCCGGGACTCTCGGAGACCCAGTACTTC CASSPAPGLSETQYF TRBJ2-5 TRBV18 . .
TGTGCCAGCTCAAATGGTGGGCGAGAGACCCAGTACTTC CASSNGGRETQYF TRBJ2-5 TRBV18 . many
TGTGCCAGCAGCGTAGAGGGAGGGCCCGGCGGTGGCTACACCTTC CASSVEGGPGGGYTF TRBJ1-2 TRBV9 . few
TGTGCCAGCAGCTTGCGCAGGAACACTGAAGCTTTCTTT CASSLRRNTEAFF TRBJ1-1 TRBV5-5 . few
TGTGCCAGCAGCTTAGAGGACAGAGGCTACACCTTC CASSLEDRGYTF TRBJ1-2 TRBV7-9 . .
TGCAGCGTAAGAGCGGGGTGGGCGATGAACACTGAAGCTTTCTTT CSVRAGWAMNTEAFF TRBJ1-1 TRBV29-1 . .
TGTGCCAGCAGCTTAGACGGCAGGAACCCATACGAGCAGTACTTC CASSLDGRNPYEQYF TRBJ2-7 TRBV7-9 . many
TGTGCCAGCAGCCGTGGGACCGACCGAACAGATACGCAGTATTTT CASSRGTDRTDTQYF TRBJ2-3 TRBV6-5 . .
TGTGCCAGCAACGAAGCGGGAGGTGCAGATACGCAGTATTTT CASNEAGGADTQYF TRBJ2-3 TRBV6-1 TRBD2 .
TGTGCCACCGAACCAGTCCCGGGGGGCAATCAGCCCCAGCATTTT CATEPVPGGNQPQHF TRBJ1-5 TRBV5-4 . .
TGTGCCAGCAGCCCACGGCCGACTAGCGGACTAGCCAAAAACATTCAGTACTTC CASSPRPTSGLAKNIQYF TRBJ2-4 TRBV7-2 TRBD2 .
TGTGCCAGCAGCGGACCCCTTGGCGGAACTAACTATGGCTACACCTTC CASSGPLGGTNYGYTF TRBJ1-2 TRBV9 . .
TGCGCCAGCAGCTTGTCGGCTAGCGGGACCACAGATACGCAGTATTTT CASSLSASGTTDTQYF TRBJ2-3 TRBV5-1 TRBD2 few
TGTGCCAGCAGTTACAGTGGGCGGTCTGGAAACACCATATATTTT CASSYSGRSGNTIYF TRBJ1-3 TRBV6-6 . few
TGCGCCAGCAGCCAAGATCACGGCCTGGCAATGCGCTTT CASSQDHGLAMRF TRBJ1-4 TRBV4-3 . .
TGTGCCAGCTCACCAGGGCTAAAGGAGACCCAGTACTTC CASSPGLKETQYF TRBJ2-5 TRBV18 . few
TGTGCCAGCAGTGTCGGACAGCGAAATTACACCTTC CASSVGQRNYTF TRBJ1-2 TRBV2 . few
TGTGCCAGCAGCTTAAGGGGAGCCGACTACAATGAGCAGTTCTTC CASSLRGADYNEQFF TRBJ2-1 TRBV7-2 . many
TGTGCCAGCAGTGCCTACAGGGGGCGAGAGCCCCAGCATTTT CASSAYRGREPQHF TRBJ1-5 TRBV6-1 TRBD1 few
TGTGCCAGCAGCTTAATGCGGGCCCTCTCTGGGGCCAACGTCCTGACTTTC CASSLMRALSGANVLTF TRBJ2-6 TRBV7-2 . .
TGTGCCAGCAGCGTAGGGGGTCGAGGGGGAGAGACCCAGTACTTC CASSVGGRGGETQYF TRBJ2-5 TRBV9 . .
TGCAGCGTTGTGGGTGTCTCCTACAATGAGCAGTTCTTC CSVVGVSYNEQFF TRBJ2-1 TRBV29-1 . few
TGTGCCAGCTCACCCATAGGGGTATACAATGAGCAGTTCTTC CASSPIGVYNEQFF TRBJ2-1 TRBV18 . few
TGCGCCAGCAGCTTGGAACGATTCACAGATACGCAGTATTTT CASSLERFTDTQYF TRBJ2-3 TRBV5-1 . few